What follows describes a single T cell receptor beta chain. This sample is part of a study of T cell changes during pregnancy in multiple sclerosis. Produced via immunoSEQ multiplex PCR; TCRdb's table is partial and in-frame only. The table lists 10,000 to 13,000 clones, 75% to 90% of them singletons, with approximately 5.1% in the top ten. The sequence was collected from a female donor in good health, enrolled as a control in a pregnancy study. Sample: CD8+ T cells from peripheral blood mononuclear cells, taken in the first trimester of pregnancy.

For the CDR3, the DNA is TGTGCCAGCAGCTGGGACAATGATAATTCACCCCTCCACTTT. It is translated as CASSWDNDNSPLHF. The rearrangement joins TRBV7-9 to TRBJ1-6; weak D call: TRBD1 (6 bases). Germline V gives CDR1 SEHNR, CDR2 FQNEAQ (reference sequence). There are 14 residues in the CDR3. Trimming cost V 4 bases and J 5 bases, with 9 bases left between them.